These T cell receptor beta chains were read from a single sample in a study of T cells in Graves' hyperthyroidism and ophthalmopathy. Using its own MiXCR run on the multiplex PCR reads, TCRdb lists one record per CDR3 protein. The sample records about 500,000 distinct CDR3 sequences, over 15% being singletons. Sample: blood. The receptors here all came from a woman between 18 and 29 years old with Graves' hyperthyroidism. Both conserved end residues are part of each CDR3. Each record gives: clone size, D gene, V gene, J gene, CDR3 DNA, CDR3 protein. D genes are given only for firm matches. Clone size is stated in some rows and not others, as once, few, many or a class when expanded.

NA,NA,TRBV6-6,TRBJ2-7,TGTGCCAGCAGTTACTCTGGAAACTACGAGCAGTACTTC,CASSYSGNYEQYF
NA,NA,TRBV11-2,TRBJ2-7,TGTGCCAGCAGCATCGGGACGGCGGGCGTCGCCGAGCAGTACTTC,CASSIGTAGVAEQYF
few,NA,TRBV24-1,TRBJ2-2,TGTGCCACCAGTGATCCTCGGACCAACGGGGAGCTGTTTTTT,CATSDPRTNGELFF
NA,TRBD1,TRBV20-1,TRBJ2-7,TGCAGTGCTAACGGACAGGGCCCGAGCTCCTACGAGCAGTACTTC,CSANGQGPSSYEQYF
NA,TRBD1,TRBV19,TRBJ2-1,TGTGCCAGTAGTATTGCACAGGGGCACTCCTACAATGAGCAGTTCTTC,CASSIAQGHSYNEQFF
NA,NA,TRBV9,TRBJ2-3,TGTGCCAGCAGCGTAGGTCCGGTGAACACAGATACGCGGTATTTT,CASSVGPVNTDTRYF
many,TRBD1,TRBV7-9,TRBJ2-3,TGTGCCAGCAGCCGTGTCAGGGGGCAGAGAGATACGCAGTATTTT,CASSRVRGQRDTQYF
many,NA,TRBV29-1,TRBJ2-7,TGCAGCGTTGCAGGAGGGGTCAGGAACGAGCAGTACTTC,CSVAGGVRNEQYF
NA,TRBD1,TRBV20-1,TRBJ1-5,TGCAGTGCTAGAGTAGGGACAGGGGTTTTAAGCAATCAGCCCCAGCATTTT,CSARVGTGVLSNQPQHF
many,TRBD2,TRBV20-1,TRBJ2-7,TGCAGCAGCGGGGGGACAGAAAGCTACGAGCAGTACTTC,CSSGGTESYEQYF
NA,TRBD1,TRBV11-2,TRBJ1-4,TGTGCCAGCAGGCTGGGGACAGGCGGAAGAGAAAAACTGTTTTTT,CASRLGTGGREKLFF
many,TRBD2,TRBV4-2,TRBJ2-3,TGTGCCAGCAGCCAAGATTTCGGCGGGGGGACAGATACGCAGTATTTT,CASSQDFGGGTDTQYF
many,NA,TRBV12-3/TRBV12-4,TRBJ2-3,TGTGCCAGCAGCAACCTCGGCGAAACGCAGTATTTT,CASSNLGETQYF
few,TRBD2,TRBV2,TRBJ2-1,TGTGCCAGCAACACCGGGACTAGCGGGGGTCTTGAGCAGTTCTTC,CASNTGTSGGLEQFF
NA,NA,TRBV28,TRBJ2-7,TGTGCCAGCAGTTTAACTTACAAGCAGTACTTC,CASSLTYKQYF
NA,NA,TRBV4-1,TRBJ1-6,TGCGCCAGCAGCCAAGGGCTGACTAATTCACCCCTCCACTTT,CASSQGLTNSPLHF
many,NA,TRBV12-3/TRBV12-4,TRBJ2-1,TGTGCCAGCAGTTTAGCGGCGGAGTTAAGCTACAATGAGCAGTTCTTC,CASSLAAELSYNEQFF
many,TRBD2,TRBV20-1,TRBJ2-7,TGCAGTGCTAGTTCACTAGCGGGAGTCGAGCAGTACTTC,CSASSLAGVEQYF
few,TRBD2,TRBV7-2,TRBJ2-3,TGTGCCAGCAGCTTAGCGTCTAGCGGGGGTACGCAGTATTTT,CASSLASSGGTQYF
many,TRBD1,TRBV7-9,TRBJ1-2,TGTGCCAGCAGCTCAGAGACAGGGCAAGGCTACACCTTC,CASSSETGQGYTF
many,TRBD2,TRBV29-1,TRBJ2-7,TGCAGCGCTACCGGACTAGCGGGAGGGCGCTCCTACGAGCAGTACTTC,CSATGLAGGRSYEQYF
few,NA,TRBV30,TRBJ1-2,TGTGCCTGGAGGGGGGGCGGAGCCCCTAACTATGGCTACACCTTC,CAWRGGGAPNYGYTF
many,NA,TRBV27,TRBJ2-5,TGTGCCAGCAGTTCCAGGGTCCAAGAGACCCAGTACTTC,CASSSRVQETQYF
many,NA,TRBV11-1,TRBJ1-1,TGTGCCAGCAGCCCCAGGGCGACCCCCAACACTGAAGCTTTCTTT,CASSPRATPNTEAFF
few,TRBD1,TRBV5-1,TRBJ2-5,TGCGCCAGCAGCTCAAATCGACAGGGCCAAGAGACCCAGTACTTC,CASSSNRQGQETQYF
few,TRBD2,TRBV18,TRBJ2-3,TGTGCCAGCTCACCTAGAAGCGGGGGTAGCACAGATACGCAGTATTTT,CASSPRSGGSTDTQYF